This is a list of T cell receptor beta chains from one sample in a study of Ad26.COV2.S vaccination and SARS-CoV-2 variants. Method: immunoSEQ multiplex PCR; TCRdb's copy keeps in-frame clones and lacks some. The data show hundreds of thousands of clones, around 88% seen once. Material: peripheral blood, obtained in a trial of Ad26.COV2.S vaccine versus placebo. These receptors originate from a person aged 18-65 years who received the Ad26.COV2.S COVID-19 vaccine or a placebo. Both conserved end residues are trimmed from each CDR3. A D gene is named only where the DNA matches it firmly.

d_call v_call cdr3_aa
TRBD1 TRBV4-3 ASSRMTGLIYEQY
TRBD2 TRBV27 ASSPSGRLVDTQY
- TRBV24-1 ATSETRQGTDTQY
- TRBV18 ASSPQNEKLF
- TRBV6-6 ASSYKAMNTEAF
- TRBV21-1 ASSKGLAKNFYEQY
TRBD1 TRBV4-2 ASSQGGTGLMGEQF
- TRBV24-1 ATSGVPTGGGSYEQY
- TRBV19 ASSIWGGNTEAF
- TRBV4-2 ASSQGQGRDADTQY
- TRBV7-9 ASSLVSARSSYNSPLH
TRBD1 TRBV7-2 ASSMRGPDEAF
- TRBV7-2 ASSLGRVGYTEAF
- TRBV12-3/TRBV12-4 ASTRAGYEQY
- TRBV4-2 ASSQETASYEQY
TRBD1 TRBV5-4 ASSLVGTGLIYGYT
- TRBV11-2 ASSSPKIQEGDGYT
- TRBV6-1 ASTETQGYGAF
- TRBV6-2/TRBV6-3 ASSPPGLPPIGQY
TRBD2 TRBV18 ASSRGTSVQETQY
- TRBV2 ASSLGEWVSDTQY
TRBD2 TRBV28 ASSDSGTSGGANVETQY
TRBD2 TRBV30 ASSTSGTDTQY
- TRBV9 ASSVPSESTGELF
TRBD2 TRBV19 ASSISSGRGYEQF
- TRBV5-6 ASSSGPNQPQH
- TRBV28 ASCRSYGGSVGELF
- TRBV19 ASSRGRYSNEKLF
- TRBV11-2 ASSLGQETQY
- TRBV5-4 ASSFGNNNYGYT
- TRBV7-9 ASSAYPAGRLGF
- TRBV6-2/TRBV6-3 ASSLSNQPQH
TRBD2 TRBV5-1 ASSDSSGGTDTQY
- TRBV6-5 ASSSVGAF
- TRBV4-3 ASSQDGPRGTGNTIY
- TRBV4-3 ASSPQGTYGTQY
TRBD1 TRBV11-2 ASSYTGTGNLYGYT
TRBD1 TRBV28 ASSLQGQYGYT
- TRBV5-4 ASSLDGNYGYT
TRBD1 TRBV6-5 ASSYSGRGQSPLH
- TRBV30 AWKAGASTDTQY
- TRBV7-7 ASSPGWGFGLNEQF
TRBD1 TRBV6-8 ASRQGTYIEQY
- TRBV28 ASSLWGEAF
- TRBV24-1 ATGTGTRGNEQF
- TRBV24-1 ATSDNQPNYGYT
- TRBV10-3 AISDGDLSSYEQY
- TRBV7-8 ASSLGPGVYGYT
- TRBV11-2 ASVGGADPSGREQF
- TRBV4-3 ASSQGRFIDGYT
- TRBV19 ASSIMLSASYEQY
TRBD1 TRBV6-6 ASSAPGTGGEKLF
TRBD1 TRBV6-4 ASSDGGGGNQPQH
TRBD1 TRBV27 ASSSPGQFSSGANVLT
- TRBV6-5 ASSYSGGPYNEQF